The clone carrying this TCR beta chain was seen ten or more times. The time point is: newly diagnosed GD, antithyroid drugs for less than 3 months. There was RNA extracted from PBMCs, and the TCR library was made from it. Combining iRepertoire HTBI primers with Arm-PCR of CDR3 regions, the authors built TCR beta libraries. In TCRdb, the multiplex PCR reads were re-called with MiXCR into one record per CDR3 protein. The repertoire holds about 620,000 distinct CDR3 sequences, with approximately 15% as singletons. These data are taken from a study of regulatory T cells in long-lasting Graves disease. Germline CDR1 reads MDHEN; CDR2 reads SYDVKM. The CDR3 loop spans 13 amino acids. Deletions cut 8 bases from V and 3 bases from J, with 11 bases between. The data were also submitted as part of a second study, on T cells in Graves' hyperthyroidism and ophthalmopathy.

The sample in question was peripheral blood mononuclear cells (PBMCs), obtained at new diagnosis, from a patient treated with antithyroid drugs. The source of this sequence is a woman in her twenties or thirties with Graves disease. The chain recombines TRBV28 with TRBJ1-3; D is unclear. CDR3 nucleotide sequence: TGTGCCAGCCGTGGGGATTTTGGAAACACCATATATTTT. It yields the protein CASRGDFGNTIYF.